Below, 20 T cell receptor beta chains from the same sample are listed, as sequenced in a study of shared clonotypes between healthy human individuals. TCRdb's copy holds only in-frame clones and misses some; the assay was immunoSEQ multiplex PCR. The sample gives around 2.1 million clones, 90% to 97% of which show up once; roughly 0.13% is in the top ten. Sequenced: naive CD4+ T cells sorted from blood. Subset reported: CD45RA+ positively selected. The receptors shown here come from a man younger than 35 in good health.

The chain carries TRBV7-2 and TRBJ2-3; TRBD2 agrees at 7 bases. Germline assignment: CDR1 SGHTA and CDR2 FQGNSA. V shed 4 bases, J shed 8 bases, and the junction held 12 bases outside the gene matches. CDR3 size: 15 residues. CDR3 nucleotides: TGTGCCAGCAGCTCCGCGGGCGGGGGTAAAGGTACGCAGTATTTT. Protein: CASSSAGGGKGTQYF.

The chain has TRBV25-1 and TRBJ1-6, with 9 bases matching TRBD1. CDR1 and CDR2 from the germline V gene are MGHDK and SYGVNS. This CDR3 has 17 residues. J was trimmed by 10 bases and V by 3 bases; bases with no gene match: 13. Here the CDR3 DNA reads TGTGCCAGCAGTGATTCGGGACAGGGAGAGGGTAAATCACCCCTCCACTTT. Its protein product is CASSDSGQGEGKSPLHF.

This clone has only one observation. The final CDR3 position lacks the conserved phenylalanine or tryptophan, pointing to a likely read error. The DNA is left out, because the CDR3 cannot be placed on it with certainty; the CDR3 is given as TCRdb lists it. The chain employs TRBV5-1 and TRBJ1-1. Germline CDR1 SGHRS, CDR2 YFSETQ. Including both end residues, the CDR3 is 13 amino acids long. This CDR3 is CASSLDSGMAESV.

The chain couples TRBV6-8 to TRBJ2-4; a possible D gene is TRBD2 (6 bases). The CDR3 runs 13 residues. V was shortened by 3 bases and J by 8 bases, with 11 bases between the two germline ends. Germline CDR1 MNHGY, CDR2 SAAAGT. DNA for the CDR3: TGTGCCAGCAGTTATATAGGGGAGGACATTCAGTACTTC. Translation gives CASSYIGEDIQYF.

The CDR3 is CASRSTDTQYF. Here the CDR3 DNA reads TGTGCCAGCAGGAGCACAGATACGCAGTATTTT. V and J are TRBV6-4 and TRBJ2-3; D is ambiguous. The CDR3 is 11 residues long. The V end lost 6 bases, the J end lost 0 bases, and 1 base lay between the germline ends. Germline assignment: CDR1 MRHNA and CDR2 SNTAGT.

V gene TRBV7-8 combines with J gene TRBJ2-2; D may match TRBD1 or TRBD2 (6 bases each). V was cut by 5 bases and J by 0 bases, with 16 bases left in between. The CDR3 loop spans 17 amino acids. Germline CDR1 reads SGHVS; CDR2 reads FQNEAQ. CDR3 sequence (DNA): TGTGCCAGCAGCCCGGGAGTAGGGGGGCCGAACACCGGGGAGCTGTTTTTT. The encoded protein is CASSPGVGGPNTGELFF.

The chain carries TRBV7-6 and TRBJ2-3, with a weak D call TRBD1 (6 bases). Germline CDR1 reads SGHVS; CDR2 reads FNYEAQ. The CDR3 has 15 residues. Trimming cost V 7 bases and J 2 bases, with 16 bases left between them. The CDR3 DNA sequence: TGTGCCAGCACCCTCTATGGACAGATCACAGATACGCAGTATTTT. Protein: CASTLYGQITDTQYF.

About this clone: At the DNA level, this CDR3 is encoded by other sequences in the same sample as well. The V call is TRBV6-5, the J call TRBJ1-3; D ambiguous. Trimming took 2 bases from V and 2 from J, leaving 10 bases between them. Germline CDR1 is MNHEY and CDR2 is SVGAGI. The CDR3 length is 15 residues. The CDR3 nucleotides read TGTGCCAGCAGTTACCGGGGTGCGGCTGGAAACACCATATATTTT. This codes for CASSYRGAAGNTIYF.

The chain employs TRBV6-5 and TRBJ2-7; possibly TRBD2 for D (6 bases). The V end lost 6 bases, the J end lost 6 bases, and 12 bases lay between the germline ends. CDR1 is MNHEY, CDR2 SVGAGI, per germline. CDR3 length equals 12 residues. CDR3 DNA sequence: TGTGCCAGCAGCGAGGGACTGGCCGAGCAGTACTTC. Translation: CASSEGLAEQYF.

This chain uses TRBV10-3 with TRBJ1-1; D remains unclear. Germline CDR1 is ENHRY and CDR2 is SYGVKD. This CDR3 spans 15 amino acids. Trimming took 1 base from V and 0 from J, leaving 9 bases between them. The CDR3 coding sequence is TGTGCCATCAGTGAGTTGGCCACCTTGAACACTGAAGCTTTCTTT. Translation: CAISELATLNTEAFF.

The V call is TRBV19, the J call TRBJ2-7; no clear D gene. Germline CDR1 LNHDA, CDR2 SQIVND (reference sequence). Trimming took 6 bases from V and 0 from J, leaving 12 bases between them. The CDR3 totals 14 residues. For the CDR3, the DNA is TGTGCCAGTAGCACAGCCGAAAACTCCTACGAGCAGTACTTC. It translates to CASSTAENSYEQYF.

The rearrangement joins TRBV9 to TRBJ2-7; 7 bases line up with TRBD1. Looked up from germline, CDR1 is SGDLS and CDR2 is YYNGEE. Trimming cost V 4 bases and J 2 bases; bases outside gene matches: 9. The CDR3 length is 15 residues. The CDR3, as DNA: TGTGCCAGCAGCTCCCAGGGGGACCCGACCTACGAGCAGTACTTC. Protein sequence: CASSSQGDPTYEQYF.

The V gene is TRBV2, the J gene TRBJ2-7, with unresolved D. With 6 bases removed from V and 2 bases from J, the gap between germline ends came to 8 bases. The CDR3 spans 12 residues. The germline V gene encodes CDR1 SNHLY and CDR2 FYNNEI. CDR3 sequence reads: CASRETTYEQYF. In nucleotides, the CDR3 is TGTGCCAGCAGGGAGACAACCTACGAGCAGTACTTC.

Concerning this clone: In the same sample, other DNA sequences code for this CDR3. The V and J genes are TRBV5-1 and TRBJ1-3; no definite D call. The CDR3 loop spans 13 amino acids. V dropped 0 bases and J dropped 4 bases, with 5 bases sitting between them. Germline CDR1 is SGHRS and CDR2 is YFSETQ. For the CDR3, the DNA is TGCGCCAGCAGCTTGGAAGGCGGAAACACCATATATTTT. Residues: CASSLEGGNTIYF.

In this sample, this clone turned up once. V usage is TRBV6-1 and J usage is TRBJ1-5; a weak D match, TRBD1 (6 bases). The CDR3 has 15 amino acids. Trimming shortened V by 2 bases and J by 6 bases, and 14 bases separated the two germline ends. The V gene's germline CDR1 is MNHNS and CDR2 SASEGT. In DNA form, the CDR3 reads TGTGCCAGCAGTGAACAGGGGACTTGGGGTCAGCCCCAGCATTTT. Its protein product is CASSEQGTWGQPQHF.

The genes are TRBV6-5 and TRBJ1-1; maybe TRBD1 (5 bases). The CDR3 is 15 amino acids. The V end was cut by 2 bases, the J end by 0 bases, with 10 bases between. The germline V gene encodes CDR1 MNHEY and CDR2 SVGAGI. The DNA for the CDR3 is TGTGCCAGCAGTTACCTCAGGGTTATGAACACTGAAGCTTTCTTT. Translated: CASSYLRVMNTEAFF.

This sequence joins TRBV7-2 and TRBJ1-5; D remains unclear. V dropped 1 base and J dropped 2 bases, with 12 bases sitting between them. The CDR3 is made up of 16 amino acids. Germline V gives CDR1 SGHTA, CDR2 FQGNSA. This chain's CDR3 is CASSLGPGSGNQPQHF. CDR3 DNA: TGTGCCAGCAGCTTAGGCCCAGGATCAGGCAATCAGCCCCAGCATTTT.

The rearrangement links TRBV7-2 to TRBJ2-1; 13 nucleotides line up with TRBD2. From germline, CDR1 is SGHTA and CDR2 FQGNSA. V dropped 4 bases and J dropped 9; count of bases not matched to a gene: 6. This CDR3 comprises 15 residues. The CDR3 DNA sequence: TGTGCCAGCAGCTACGGGACTAGCGGGAAAGCTGAGCAGTTCTTC. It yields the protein CASSYGTSGKAEQFF.

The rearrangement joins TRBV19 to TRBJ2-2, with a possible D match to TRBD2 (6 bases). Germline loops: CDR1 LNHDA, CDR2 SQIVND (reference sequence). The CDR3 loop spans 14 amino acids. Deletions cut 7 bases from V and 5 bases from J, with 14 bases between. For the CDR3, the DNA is TGTGCCAGTAACCTCCAGGGAGGTACCGGGGAGCTGTTTTTT. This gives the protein CASNLQGGTGELFF.

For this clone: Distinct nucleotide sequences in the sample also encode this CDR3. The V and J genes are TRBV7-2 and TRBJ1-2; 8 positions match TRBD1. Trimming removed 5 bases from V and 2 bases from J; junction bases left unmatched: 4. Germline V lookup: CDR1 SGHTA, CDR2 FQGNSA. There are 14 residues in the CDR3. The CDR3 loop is CASSPGQGNYGYTF. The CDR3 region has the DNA TGTGCCAGCAGCCCTGGACAGGGCAACTATGGCTACACCTTC.